This T cell receptor beta chain is from a study of T cells in Graves' hyperthyroidism and ophthalmopathy. This clonotype came up many times. The CDR3 covers 15 residues. Germline V gene data show CDR1 as ENHRY and CDR2 as SYGVKD. The V end lost 6 bases, the J end lost 0 bases, and 14 bases lay between the germline ends. RNA transcripts gave rise to amplified TCR beta CDR3 regions. The HTBI set primed first-round TCR CDR3 RT-PCR. MiXCR, run by TCRdb on the multiplex PCR reads, gives a single entry per CDR3 protein. This table holds about 620,000 distinct CDR3 sequences, 15% to 20% found once. The sample consisted of blood. The V and J genes are TRBV10-3 and TRBJ1-1; tentative D call: TRBD1 (5 bases). This sequence originates from a woman younger than 45 with Graves' hyperthyroidism. The CDR3 region is CAISDSTSMNTEAFF. In DNA, the CDR3 is TGTGCCATCAGCGACAGTACAAGCATGAACACTGAAGCTTTCTTT.